This record covers a single TCR beta chain. Its antigen is as yet unknown. As to treatment: some 20 received Ad26.COV2.S at low or high dose, single or two shots; about 5 received placebo; per-sample allocation not given. The study sampled participants on day 63 after the first vaccine or placebo injection. A Boston donor was an adult aged 18-55 years. Wuhan-strain SARS-CoV-2 spike was expressed by the Ad26 vector that made up the vaccine. The assay was immunoSEQ multiplex PCR, and TCRdb's table has in-frame clones only and misses some. The sample includes about 350,000 clones, approximately 84% of them seen just once. The data derive from a study of Ad26.COV2.S vaccination and SARS-CoV-2 variants. In the study overall: In the study, Ad26.COV2.S was injected intramuscularly once, or twice 56 days apart.

The germline V gene encodes CDR1 MNHEY and CDR2 SVGEGT. The length of the CDR3 is 14 residues. V shed 2 bases and J shed 0 bases, with 5 bases lying between them. Study-wide results and limits: Placebo recipients showed lower spike-specific TCR breadth than vaccinees.

This TCR was sampled from a person between 18 and 59 years old who received the Ad26.COV2.S COVID-19 vaccine or a placebo. The gene calls are TRBV6-2 or TRBV6-3 and TRBJ1-5; D may be TRBD1 (5 bases). Sequenced here: peripheral blood, sampled in a trial of Ad26.COV2.S vaccine versus placebo. Written as DNA, the CDR3 is TGTGCCAGCAGTTACGGGGGTAGCAATCAGCCCCAGCATTTT. Translated, it gives CASSYGGSNQPQHF.